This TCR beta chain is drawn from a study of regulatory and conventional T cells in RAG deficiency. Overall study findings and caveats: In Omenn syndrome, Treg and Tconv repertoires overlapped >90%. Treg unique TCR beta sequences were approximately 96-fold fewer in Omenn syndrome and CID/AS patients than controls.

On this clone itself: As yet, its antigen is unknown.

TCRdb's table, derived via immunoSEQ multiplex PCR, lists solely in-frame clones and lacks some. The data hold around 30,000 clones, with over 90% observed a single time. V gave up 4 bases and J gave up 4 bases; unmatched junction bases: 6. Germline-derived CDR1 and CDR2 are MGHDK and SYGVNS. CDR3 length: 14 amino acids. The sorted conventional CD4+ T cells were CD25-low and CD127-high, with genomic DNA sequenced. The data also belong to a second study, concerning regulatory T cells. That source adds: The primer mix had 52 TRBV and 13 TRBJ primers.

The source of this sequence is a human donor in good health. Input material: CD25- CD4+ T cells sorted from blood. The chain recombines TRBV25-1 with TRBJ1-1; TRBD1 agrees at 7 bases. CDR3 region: CASSALQGLTEAFF. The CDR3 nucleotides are TGTGCCAGCAGTGCCCTACAGGGGCTCACTGAAGCTTTCTTT.